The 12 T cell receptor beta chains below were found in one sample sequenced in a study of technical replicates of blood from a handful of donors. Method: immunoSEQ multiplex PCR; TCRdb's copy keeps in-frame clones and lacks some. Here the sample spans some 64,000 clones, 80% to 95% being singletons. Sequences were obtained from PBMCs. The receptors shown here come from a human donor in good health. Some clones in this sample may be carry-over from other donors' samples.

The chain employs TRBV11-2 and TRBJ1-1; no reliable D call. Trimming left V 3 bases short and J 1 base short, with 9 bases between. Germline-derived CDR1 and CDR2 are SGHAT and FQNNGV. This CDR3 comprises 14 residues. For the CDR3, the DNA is TGTGCCAGCAGCTTTGGGGAGGGGAACACTGAAGCTTTCTTT. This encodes CASSFGEGNTEAFF. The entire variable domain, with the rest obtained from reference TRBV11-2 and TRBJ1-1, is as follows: EAGVAQSPRYKIIEKRQSVAFWCNPISGHATLYWYQQILGQGPKLLIQFQNNGVVDDSQLPKDRFSAERLKGVDSTLKIQPAKLEDSAVYLCASSFGEGNTEAFFGQGTRLTVV.

The CDR3 loop reads CASSLRRGRSTDTQYF. DNA for the CDR3: TGTGCCAGCAGCTTGAGGAGGGGGCGGAGCACAGATACGCAGTATTTT. The gene calls are TRBV5-5 and TRBJ2-3; perhaps TRBD1 as D (7 bases). Trimming took off 1 base at V and 0 bases at J, with 12 bases between the two ends. CDR3 length: 16 amino acids. Germline V lookup: CDR1 SGHKS, CDR2 YYEKEE (reference sequence).

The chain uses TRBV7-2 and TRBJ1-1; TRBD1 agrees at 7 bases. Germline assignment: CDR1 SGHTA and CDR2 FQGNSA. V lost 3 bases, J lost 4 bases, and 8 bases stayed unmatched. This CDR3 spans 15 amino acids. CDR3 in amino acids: CASSFTGDGGTEAFF. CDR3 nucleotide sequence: TGTGCCAGCAGCTTTACAGGGGATGGTGGCACTGAAGCTTTCTTT.

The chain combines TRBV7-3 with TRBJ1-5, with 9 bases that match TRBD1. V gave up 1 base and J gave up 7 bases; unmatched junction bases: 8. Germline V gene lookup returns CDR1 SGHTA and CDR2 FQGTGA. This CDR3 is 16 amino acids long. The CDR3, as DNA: TGTGCCAGCAGCTTAATAAGACAGGGGGTCAAGCAGCCCCAGCATTTT. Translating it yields CASSLIRQGVKQPQHF.

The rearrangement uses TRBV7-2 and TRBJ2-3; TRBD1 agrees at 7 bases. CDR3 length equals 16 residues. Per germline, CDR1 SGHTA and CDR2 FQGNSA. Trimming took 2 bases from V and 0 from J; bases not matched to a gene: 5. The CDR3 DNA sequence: TGTGCCAGCAGCTTACGACAGGGCCCTAGCACAGATACGCAGTATTTT. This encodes CASSLRQGPSTDTQYF.

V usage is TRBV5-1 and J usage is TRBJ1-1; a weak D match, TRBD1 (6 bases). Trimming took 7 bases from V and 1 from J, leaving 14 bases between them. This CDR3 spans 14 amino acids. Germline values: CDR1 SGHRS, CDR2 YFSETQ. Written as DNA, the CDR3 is TGCGCCAGCGGGACCGGGACAAAGAACACTGAAGCTTTCTTT. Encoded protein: CASGTGTKNTEAFF. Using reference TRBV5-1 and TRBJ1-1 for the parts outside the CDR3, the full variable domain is KAGVTQTPRYLIKTRGQQVTLSCSPISGHRSVSWYQQTPGQGLQFLFEYFSETQRNKGNFPGRFSGRQFSNSRSEMNVSTLELGDSALYLCASGTGTKNTEAFFGQGTRLTVV.

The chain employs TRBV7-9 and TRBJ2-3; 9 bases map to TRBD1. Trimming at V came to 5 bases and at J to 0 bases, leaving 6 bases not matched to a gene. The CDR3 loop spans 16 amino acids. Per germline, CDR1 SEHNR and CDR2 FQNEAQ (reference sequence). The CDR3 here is CASSKGDRDSTDTQYF. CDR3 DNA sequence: TGTGCCAGCAGCAAAGGGGACAGGGATAGCACAGATACGCAGTATTTT.

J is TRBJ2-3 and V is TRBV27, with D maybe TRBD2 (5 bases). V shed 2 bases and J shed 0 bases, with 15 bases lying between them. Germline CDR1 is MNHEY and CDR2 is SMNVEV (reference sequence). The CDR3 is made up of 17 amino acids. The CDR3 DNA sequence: TGTGCCAGCAGTTTACTCCGGACTGGCCCTAGCACAGATACGCAGTATTTT. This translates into CASSLLRTGPSTDTQYF.

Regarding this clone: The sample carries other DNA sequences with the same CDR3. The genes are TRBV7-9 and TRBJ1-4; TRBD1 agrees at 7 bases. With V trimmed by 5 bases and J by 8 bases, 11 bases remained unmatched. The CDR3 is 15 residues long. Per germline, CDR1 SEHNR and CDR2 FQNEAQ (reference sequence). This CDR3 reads CASSERQGVVEKLFF. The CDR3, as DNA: TGTGCCAGCAGCGAACGACAGGGCGTAGTCGAAAAACTGTTTTTT.

Written as DNA, the CDR3 is TGTGCTAGTGCCCCCACAACAGGGGGACGCAATGAGCAGTTCTTC. It specifies CASAPTTGGRNEQFF. The V and J genes are TRBV12-5 and TRBJ2-1; 8 bases map to TRBD1. Trimming removed 7 bases from V and 6 bases from J; junction bases left unmatched: 11. This CDR3 has 15 amino acids. Per the germline V gene, CDR1 is LGHNT and CDR2 is FRNRAP.

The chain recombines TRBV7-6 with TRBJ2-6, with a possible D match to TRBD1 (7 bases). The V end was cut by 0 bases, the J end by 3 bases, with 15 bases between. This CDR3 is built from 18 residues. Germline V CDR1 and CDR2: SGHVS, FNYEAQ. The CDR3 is CASSLAGGGGGGANVLTF. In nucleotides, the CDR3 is TGTGCCAGCAGCTTAGCAGGAGGAGGGGGCGGTGGGGCCAACGTCCTGACTTTC.

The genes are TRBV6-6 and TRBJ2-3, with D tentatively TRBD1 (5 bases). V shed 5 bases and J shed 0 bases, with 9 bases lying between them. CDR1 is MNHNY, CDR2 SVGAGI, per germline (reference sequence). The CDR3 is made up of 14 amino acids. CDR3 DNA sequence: TGTGCCAGCAGTGGGGCACCTAGCACAGATACGCAGTATTTT. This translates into CASSGAPSTDTQYF.